These T cell receptor beta chains were read from a single sample in a study of cytomegalovirus exposure and HLA in healthy donors. Profiling relied on immunoSEQ multiplex PCR, and the TCRdb table lists in-frame clones only, not all of them. The data hold 35,000 to 55,000 clones, with around 58% observed a single time. Sequenced material: PBMCs. The receptors were gathered from a man in his sixties in good health and CMV-seropositive. Each CDR3 is given with its conserved first and last residue. The order of the fields is D gene, J gene, V gene, clone size, CDR3 protein, CDR3 DNA. D genes are given only for firm matches. Only part of the rows carry a size: once, few, many, or a class if the clone is expanded.

d_call: NA; j_call: TRBJ2-2; v_call: TRBV29-1; clone_size: NA; cdr3_aa: CSAQITGELFF; cdr3_nt: TGCAGCGCCCAGATCACCGGGGAGCTGTTTTTT
d_call: TRBD2; j_call: TRBJ2-2; v_call: TRBV6-5; clone_size: NA; cdr3_aa: CASSRGLAGTGELFF; cdr3_nt: TGTGCCAGCAGCCGAGGACTAGCGGGAACCGGGGAGCTGTTTTTT
d_call: TRBD1; j_call: TRBJ2-3; v_call: TRBV5-3; clone_size: NA; cdr3_aa: CARSTNDREPTTDTQYF; cdr3_nt: TGTGCCAGAAGCACCAACGACAGGGAGCCAACCACAGATACGCAGTATTTT
d_call: TRBD1; j_call: TRBJ1-5; v_call: TRBV7-8; clone_size: NA; cdr3_aa: CASSSTGTGDEPQHF; cdr3_nt: TGTGCCAGCAGCTCTACCGGGACAGGGGATGAGCCCCAGCATTTT
d_call: NA; j_call: TRBJ2-5; v_call: TRBV20-1; clone_size: NA; cdr3_aa: CSAGRGETQYF; cdr3_nt: TGCAGTGCAGGGAGGGGGGAGACCCAGTACTTC
d_call: TRBD1; j_call: TRBJ2-1; v_call: TRBV6-5; clone_size: few; cdr3_aa: CASSRAGQGIYEQFF; cdr3_nt: TGTGCCAGCAGTCGGGCGGGACAGGGAATCTATGAGCAGTTCTTC
d_call: NA; j_call: TRBJ2-6; v_call: TRBV5-6; clone_size: NA; cdr3_aa: CASTWTAGLESSGANVLTF; cdr3_nt: TGTGCCAGCACCTGGACAGCGGGACTCGAAAGCTCTGGGGCCAACGTCCTGACTTTC
d_call: NA; j_call: TRBJ2-6; v_call: TRBV19; clone_size: NA; cdr3_aa: CASSIVSLTISGANVLTF; cdr3_nt: TGTGCCAGTAGTATAGTTAGTCTTACCATTTCTGGGGCCAACGTCCTGACTTTC
d_call: NA; j_call: TRBJ1-6; v_call: TRBV5-6; clone_size: NA; cdr3_aa: CASSLESAGDHLGSPLHF; cdr3_nt: TGTGCCAGCAGCTTGGAATCTGCAGGGGATCACCTTGGGTCACCCCTCCACTTT
d_call: TRBD2; j_call: TRBJ2-3; v_call: TRBV16; clone_size: NA; cdr3_aa: CASTRGLAGLTDTQYF; cdr3_nt: TGTGCCAGCACCAGAGGACTAGCGGGATTAACAGATACGCAGTATTTT
d_call: NA; j_call: TRBJ2-1; v_call: TRBV12-5; clone_size: once; cdr3_aa: CASGPEGQWGYNEQFF; cdr3_nt: TGTGCTAGTGGCCCCGAGGGCCAGTGGGGCTACAATGAGCAGTTCTTC
d_call: NA; j_call: TRBJ2-7; v_call: TRBV5-1; clone_size: NA; cdr3_aa: CASSLAWQGINEQYF; cdr3_nt: TGCGCCAGCAGCTTGGCCTGGCAGGGGATCAACGAGCAGTACTTC
d_call: TRBD1; j_call: TRBJ1-1; v_call: TRBV4-1; clone_size: NA; cdr3_aa: CASSHIVQGANEAFF; cdr3_nt: TGCGCCAGCAGCCACATAGTACAGGGGGCAAATGAAGCTTTCTTT
d_call: TRBD1; j_call: TRBJ1-5; v_call: TRBV27; clone_size: NA; cdr3_aa: CASSDRVHSNQPQHF; cdr3_nt: TGTGCCAGCAGTGACAGGGTCCATAGCAATCAGCCCCAGCATTTT
d_call: TRBD2; j_call: TRBJ2-1; v_call: TRBV11-1; clone_size: few; cdr3_aa: CASSPGLAGEPLYNEQFF; cdr3_nt: TGTGCCAGCAGCCCCGGACTAGCGGGAGAACCCCTATACAATGAGCAGTTCTTC
d_call: NA; j_call: TRBJ2-3; v_call: TRBV10-3; clone_size: NA; cdr3_aa: CAISEPTTDTQYF; cdr3_nt: TGTGCCATCAGTGAGCCAACAACAGATACGCAGTATTTT
d_call: TRBD2; j_call: TRBJ2-1; v_call: TRBV5-1; clone_size: NA; cdr3_aa: CASSTRLAGGMDEQFF; cdr3_nt: TGCGCCAGCAGCACCCGACTAGCGGGAGGGATGGATGAGCAGTTCTTC
d_call: TRBD1; j_call: TRBJ2-3; v_call: TRBV5-6; clone_size: medium-sized; cdr3_aa: CASRTGQGLTDTQYF; cdr3_nt: TGTGCCAGCAGGACGGGACAGGGGTTGACAGATACGCAGTATTTT
d_call: NA; j_call: TRBJ2-6; v_call: TRBV7-2; clone_size: NA; cdr3_aa: CASSLVRVSGANVLTF; cdr3_nt: TGTGCCAGCAGCTTAGTCCGCGTCTCTGGGGCCAACGTCCTGACTTTC
d_call: NA; j_call: TRBJ2-5; v_call: TRBV20-1; clone_size: NA; cdr3_aa: CSAEEGGTQYF; cdr3_nt: TGCAGTGCTGAGGAAGGAGGGACCCAGTACTTC
d_call: NA; j_call: TRBJ2-7; v_call: TRBV29-1; clone_size: NA; cdr3_aa: CSVEQDYEQYF; cdr3_nt: TGCAGCGTTGAACAGGACTACGAGCAGTACTTC
d_call: TRBD2; j_call: TRBJ2-7; v_call: TRBV5-1; clone_size: once; cdr3_aa: CASSLAGGTSGSPTYEQYF; cdr3_nt: TGCGCCAGCAGCTTGGCGGGGGGGACTAGCGGGAGCCCAACCTACGAGCAGTACTTC
d_call: NA; j_call: TRBJ1-5; v_call: TRBV19; clone_size: NA; cdr3_aa: CATADSSGRQPQHF; cdr3_nt: TGTGCCACCGCGGACAGCTCCGGTAGGCAGCCCCAGCATTTT
d_call: TRBD2; j_call: TRBJ2-3; v_call: TRBV28; clone_size: NA; cdr3_aa: CASSLRTSGSTDTQYF; cdr3_nt: TGTGCCAGCAGTTTAAGGACTAGCGGGTCCACAGATACGCAGTATTTT
d_call: TRBD1; j_call: TRBJ1-6; v_call: TRBV5-1; clone_size: NA; cdr3_aa: CASSFRDRGRYSPLHF; cdr3_nt: TGCGCCAGCAGCTTCCGGGACAGGGGCAGATATTCACCCCTCCACTTT
d_call: TRBD1; j_call: TRBJ2-5; v_call: TRBV5-1; clone_size: few; cdr3_aa: CASSPTGTEATQYF; cdr3_nt: TGCGCCAGCAGCCCAACCGGGACAGAGGCGACCCAGTACTTC
d_call: NA; j_call: TRBJ2-5; v_call: TRBV18; clone_size: NA; cdr3_aa: CASSHRAGPQETQYF; cdr3_nt: TGTGCCAGCTCACATCGGGCAGGGCCCCAAGAGACCCAGTACTTC
d_call: NA; j_call: TRBJ1-2; v_call: TRBV11-2; clone_size: NA; cdr3_aa: CASSRREIDGYTF; cdr3_nt: TGTGCCAGCAGTCGCAGGGAAATAGATGGCTACACCTTC
d_call: TRBD2; j_call: TRBJ2-2; v_call: TRBV11-3; clone_size: NA; cdr3_aa: CASSLGTSYESGELFF; cdr3_nt: TGTGCCAGCAGCTTAGGGACTAGCTACGAGTCCGGGGAGCTGTTTTTT
d_call: TRBD1; j_call: TRBJ1-4; v_call: TRBV15; clone_size: few; cdr3_aa: CATSRALGQEDEKLFF; cdr3_nt: TGTGCCACCAGCAGAGCCCTTGGACAGGAAGATGAAAAACTGTTTTTT
d_call: TRBD1; j_call: TRBJ2-1; v_call: TRBV7-2; clone_size: once; cdr3_aa: CASSLVAGGTEQFF; cdr3_nt: TGTGCCAGCAGCTTAGTGGCAGGGGGCACTGAGCAGTTCTTC
d_call: NA; j_call: TRBJ1-3; v_call: TRBV7-2; clone_size: NA; cdr3_aa: CASSLVTGSVFSGNTIYF; cdr3_nt: TGTGCCAGCAGCTTAGTTACAGGCAGCGTATTCTCTGGAAACACCATATATTTT
d_call: NA; j_call: TRBJ2-1; v_call: TRBV5-1; clone_size: few; cdr3_aa: CASSLGDRGPVDNEQFF; cdr3_nt: TGCGCCAGCAGCTTGGGGGATAGGGGCCCAGTAGACAATGAGCAGTTCTTC
d_call: NA; j_call: TRBJ1-1; v_call: TRBV7-2; clone_size: NA; cdr3_aa: CASSAEGGRNTEAFF; cdr3_nt: TGTGCCAGCAGCGCCGAAGGGGGTCGGAACACTGAAGCTTTCTTT
d_call: TRBD1; j_call: TRBJ1-2; v_call: TRBV30; clone_size: NA; cdr3_aa: CAWSPGQGVSYTF; cdr3_nt: TGTGCCTGGAGTCCGGGACAGGGGGTCTCTTACACCTTC
d_call: TRBD2; j_call: TRBJ2-5; v_call: TRBV9; clone_size: NA; cdr3_aa: CASSVAAGVGETQYF; cdr3_nt: TGTGCCAGCAGCGTAGCTGCGGGAGTGGGCGAGACCCAGTACTTC
d_call: TRBD1; j_call: TRBJ2-5; v_call: TRBV4-2; clone_size: few; cdr3_aa: CASSQVKDRGLLETQYF; cdr3_nt: TGTGCCAGCAGCCAAGTAAAGGACAGGGGGCTTTTGGAGACCCAGTACTTC
d_call: TRBD2; j_call: TRBJ2-1; v_call: TRBV11-3; clone_size: NA; cdr3_aa: CASSRAGGDNEQFF; cdr3_nt: TGTGCCAGCAGCCGAGCGGGAGGGGACAATGAGCAGTTCTTC